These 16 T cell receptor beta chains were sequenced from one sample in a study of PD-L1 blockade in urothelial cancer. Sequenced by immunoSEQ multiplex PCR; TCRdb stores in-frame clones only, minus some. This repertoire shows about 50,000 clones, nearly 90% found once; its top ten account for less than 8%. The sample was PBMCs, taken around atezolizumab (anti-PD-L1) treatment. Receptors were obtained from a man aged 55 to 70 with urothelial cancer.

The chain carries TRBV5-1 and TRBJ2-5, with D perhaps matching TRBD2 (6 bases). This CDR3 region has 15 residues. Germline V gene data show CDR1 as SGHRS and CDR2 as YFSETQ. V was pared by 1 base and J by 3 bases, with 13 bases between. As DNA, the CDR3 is TGCGCCAGCAGCTTGACTAGCCGACACGAAGAGACCCAGTACTTC. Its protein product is CASSLTSRHEETQYF.

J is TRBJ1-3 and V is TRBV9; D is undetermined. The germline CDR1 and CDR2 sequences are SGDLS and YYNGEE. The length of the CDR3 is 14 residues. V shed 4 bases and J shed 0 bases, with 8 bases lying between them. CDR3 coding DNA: TGTGCCAGCAGCAGGGAGAGCTCTGGAAACACCATATATTTT. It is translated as CASSRESSGNTIYF.

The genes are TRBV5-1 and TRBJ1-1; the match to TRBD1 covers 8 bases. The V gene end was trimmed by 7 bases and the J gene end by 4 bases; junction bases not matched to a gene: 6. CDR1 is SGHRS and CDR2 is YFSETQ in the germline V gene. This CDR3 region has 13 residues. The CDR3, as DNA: TGCGCCAGCTTCCGGACAGGGACCACTGAAGCTTTCTTT. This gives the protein CASFRTGTTEAFF.

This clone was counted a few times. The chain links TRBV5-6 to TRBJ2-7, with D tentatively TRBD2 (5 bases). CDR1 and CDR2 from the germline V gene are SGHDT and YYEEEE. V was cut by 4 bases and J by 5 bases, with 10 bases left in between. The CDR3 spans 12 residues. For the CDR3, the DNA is TGTGCCAGCAGCCCGGCCGGGAACGAGCAGTACTTC. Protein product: CASSPAGNEQYF.

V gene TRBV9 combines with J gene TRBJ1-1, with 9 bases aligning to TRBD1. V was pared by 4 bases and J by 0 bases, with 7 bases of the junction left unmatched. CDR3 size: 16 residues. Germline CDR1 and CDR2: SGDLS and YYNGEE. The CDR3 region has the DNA TGTGCCAGCAGCCCCCGGGACAGGGAGATGAACACTGAAGCTTTCTTT. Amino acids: CASSPRDREMNTEAFF.

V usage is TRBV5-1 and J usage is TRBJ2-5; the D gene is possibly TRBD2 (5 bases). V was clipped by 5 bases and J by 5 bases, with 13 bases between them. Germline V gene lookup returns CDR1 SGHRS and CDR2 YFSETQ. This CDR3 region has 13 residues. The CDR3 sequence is CASSPEVIETQYF. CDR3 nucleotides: TGCGCCAGCAGTCCGGAGGTTATTGAGACCCAGTACTTC. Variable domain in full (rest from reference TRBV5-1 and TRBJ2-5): KAGVTQTPRYLIKTRGQQVTLSCSPISGHRSVSWYQQTPGQGLQFLFEYFSETQRNKGNFPGRFSGRQFSNSRSEMNVSTLELGDSALYLCASSPEVIETQYFGPGTRLLVL.

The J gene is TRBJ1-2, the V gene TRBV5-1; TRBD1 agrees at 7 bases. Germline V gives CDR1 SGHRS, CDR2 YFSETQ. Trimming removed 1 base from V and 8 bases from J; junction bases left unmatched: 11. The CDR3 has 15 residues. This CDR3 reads CASSLLQQGLEGYTF. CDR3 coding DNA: TGCGCCAGCAGCTTGCTCCAACAGGGGTTGGAGGGCTACACCTTC.

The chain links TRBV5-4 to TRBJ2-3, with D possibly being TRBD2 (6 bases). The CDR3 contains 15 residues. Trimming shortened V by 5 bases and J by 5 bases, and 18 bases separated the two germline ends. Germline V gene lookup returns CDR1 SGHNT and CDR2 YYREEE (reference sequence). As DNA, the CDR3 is TGTGCCAGCAGACGTCCGGGACTCACCGGAGATACGCAGTATTTT. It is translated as CASRRPGLTGDTQYF.

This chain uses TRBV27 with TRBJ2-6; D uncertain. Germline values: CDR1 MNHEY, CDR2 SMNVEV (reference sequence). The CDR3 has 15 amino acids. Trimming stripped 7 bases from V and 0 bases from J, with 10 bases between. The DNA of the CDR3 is TGTGCCAGCAAAAACCCTAGCTCTGGGGCCAACGTCCTGACTTTC. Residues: CASKNPSSGANVLTF.

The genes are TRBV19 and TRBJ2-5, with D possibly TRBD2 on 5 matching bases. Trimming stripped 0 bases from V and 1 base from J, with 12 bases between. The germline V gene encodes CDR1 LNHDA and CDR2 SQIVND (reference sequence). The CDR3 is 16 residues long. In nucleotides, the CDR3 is TGTGCCAGTAGTATAGACCTAGTAAGCGGCCAAGAGACCCAGTACTTC. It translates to CASSIDLVSGQETQYF.

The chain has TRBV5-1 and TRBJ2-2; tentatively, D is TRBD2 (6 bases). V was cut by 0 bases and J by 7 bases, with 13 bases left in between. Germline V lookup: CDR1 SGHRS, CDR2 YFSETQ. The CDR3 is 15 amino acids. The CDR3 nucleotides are TGCGCCAGCAGCTTGGCCGGGGGAACCAACGGGGAGCTGTTTTTT. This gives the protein CASSLAGGTNGELFF.

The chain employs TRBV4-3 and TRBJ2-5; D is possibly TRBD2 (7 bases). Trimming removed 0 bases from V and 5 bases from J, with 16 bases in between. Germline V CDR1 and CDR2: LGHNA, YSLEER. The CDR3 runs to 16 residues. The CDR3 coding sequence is TGCGCCAGCAGCCAAGATAGTAGGGGGGGCCGTGAGACCCAGTACTTC. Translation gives CASSQDSRGGRETQYF.

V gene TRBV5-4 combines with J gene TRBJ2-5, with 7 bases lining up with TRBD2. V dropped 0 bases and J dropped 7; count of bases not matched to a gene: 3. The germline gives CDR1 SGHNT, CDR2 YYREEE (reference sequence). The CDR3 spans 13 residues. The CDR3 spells CASSLERERTQYF. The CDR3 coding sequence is TGTGCCAGCAGCTTGGAGCGGGAACGGACCCAGTACTTC.

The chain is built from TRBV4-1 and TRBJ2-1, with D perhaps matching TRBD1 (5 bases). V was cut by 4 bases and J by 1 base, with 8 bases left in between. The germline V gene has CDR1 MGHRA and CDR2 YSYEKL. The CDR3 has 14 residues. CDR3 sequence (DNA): TGCGCCAGCAGCCCCAGGGTTTCCTACAATGAGCAGTTCTTC. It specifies CASSPRVSYNEQFF.

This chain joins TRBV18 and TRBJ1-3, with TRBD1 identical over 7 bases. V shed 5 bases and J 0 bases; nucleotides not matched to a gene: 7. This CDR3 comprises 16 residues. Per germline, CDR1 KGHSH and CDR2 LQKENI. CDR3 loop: CASSRDSKRSGNTIYF. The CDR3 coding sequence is TGTGCCAGCTCAAGGGACAGCAAACGCTCTGGAAACACCATATATTTT. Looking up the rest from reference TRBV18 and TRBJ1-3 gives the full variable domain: NAGVMQNPRHLVRRRGQEARLRCSPMKGHSHVYWYRQLPEEGLKFMVYLQKENIIDESGMPKERFSAEFPKEGPSILRIQQVVRGDSAAYFCASSRDSKRSGNTIYFGEGSWLTVV.

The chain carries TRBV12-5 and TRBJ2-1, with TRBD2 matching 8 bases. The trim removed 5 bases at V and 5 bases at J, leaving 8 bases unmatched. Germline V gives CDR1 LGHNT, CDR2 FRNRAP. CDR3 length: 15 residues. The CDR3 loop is CASGLQRGIDNEQFF. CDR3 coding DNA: TGTGCTAGTGGTCTCCAGCGGGGGATTGACAATGAGCAGTTCTTC. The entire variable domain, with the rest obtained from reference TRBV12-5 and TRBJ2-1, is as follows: DARVTQTPRHKVTEMGQEVTMRCQPILGHNTVFWYRQTMMQGLELLAYFRNRAPLDDSGMPKDRFSAEMPDATLATLKIQPSEPRDSAVYFCASGLQRGIDNEQFFGPGTRLTVL.